This entry lists 26 T cell receptor beta chains sequenced from one sample in a study of OX40 agonist ivuxolimab in advanced cancers. Clones were sequenced by immunoSEQ multiplex PCR, and TCRdb holds only the in-frame ones, with some missing. The data hold more than 85,000 clones, with roughly four fifths observed a single time. The sequencing used CD4+ or CD8+ T cells sorted from blood, collected in a trial of the OX40 agonist ivuxolimab. Receptor source: an adult with an advanced solid tumor such as melanoma, head and neck, liver or kidney cancer.

This chain uses TRBV6-5 with TRBJ1-3; TRBD1 might be the D (5 bases). This CDR3 contains 15 residues. Germline lookup yields CDR1 MNHEY and CDR2 SVGAGI. V lost 4 bases, J lost 0 bases, and 10 bases lay in between. DNA of the CDR3: TGTGCCAGCAGTTCCGGGGCACTCTCTGGAAACACCATATATTTT. Residues: CASSSGALSGNTIYF.

This clone appeared a few times. The chain combines TRBV27 with TRBJ1-1, with D perhaps TRBD1 (5 bases). The CDR3 is made up of 13 amino acids. The V gene lost 6 bases and the J gene lost 3 bases, with 11 bases spanning the gap. Germline-derived CDR1 and CDR2 are MNHEY and SMNVEV (reference sequence). The CDR3 loop is CASRGVWDTEAFF. Here the CDR3 DNA reads TGTGCCAGCAGGGGGGTGTGGGACACTGAAGCTTTCTTT.

V and J are TRBV6-1 and TRBJ2-5; D ambiguous. The DNA end favors TRBJ2-7, so the J call may be wrong. In germline, CDR1 is MNHNS, CDR2 SASEGT. The CDR3 spans 12 residues. The CDR3 region has the DNA TGTGCCAGCAGTGAAGTGGACTACGAGCAGTACTTC. This sequence encodes CASSEVDYEQYF.

This clone was seen more than once but under ten times. The rearrangement links TRBV7-3 to TRBJ1-5; D may be TRBD1 (6 bases). This CDR3 is 15 amino acids long. Germline CDR1 reads SGHTA; CDR2 reads FQGTGA. The V gene lost 0 bases and the J gene lost 3 bases, with 9 bases spanning the gap. In DNA form, the CDR3 reads TGTGCCAGCAGCTTAACAGGGGGGCTCAATCAGCCCCAGCATTTT. This encodes CASSLTGGLNQPQHF.

This chain connects TRBV12-5 to TRBJ2-2, with no clear D. V dropped 6 bases and J dropped 3 bases, with 2 bases sitting between them. Germline CDR1 and CDR2: LGHNT and FRNRAP. The CDR3 consists of 11 residues. In nucleotides, the CDR3 is TGTGCTAGTGGCCACACCGGGGAGCTGTTTTTT. Amino acids: CASGHTGELFF. Full variable domain (outside the CDR3, taken from reference TRBV12-5 and TRBJ2-2): DARVTQTPRHKVTEMGQEVTMRCQPILGHNTVFWYRQTMMQGLELLAYFRNRAPLDDSGMPKDRFSAEMPDATLATLKIQPSEPRDSAVYFCASGHTGELFFGEGSRLTVL.

The chain carries TRBV7-2 and TRBJ2-3; TRBD2 is a possible D gene (6 bases). CDR1 is SGHTA and CDR2 is FQGNSA in the germline V gene. The CDR3 is 17 amino acids. Between the trimmed V and J ends, which lost 1 base and 4 bases, there was a span of 18 bases. The CDR3: CASSLGNAGSVSDTQYF. DNA of the CDR3: TGTGCCAGCAGCTTAGGCAACGCGGGGTCTGTATCAGATACGCAGTATTTT.

V gene TRBV6-5 combines with J gene TRBJ1-1; D is uncertain. V lost 5 bases and J 7 bases, leaving 14 bases between the germline ends. This CDR3 is 13 amino acids long. CDR1 and CDR2 (germline): MNHEY, SVGAGI. The CDR3, as DNA: TGTGCCAGCAGTGCCTGGACCACTATTGAAGCTTTCTTT. It is translated as CASSAWTTIEAFF.

This clone was observed a few times. This chain connects TRBV14 to TRBJ2-7; D unresolved. V was trimmed by 1 base and J by 3 bases, leaving 10 bases between them. Germline CDR1 and CDR2: SGHDN and FVKESK. This CDR3 region has 14 residues. DNA of the CDR3: TGTGCCAGCAGCCAAGGAGAGAGACTCTACGAGCAGTACTTC. It is translated as CASSQGERLYEQYF.

This chain connects TRBV6-5 to TRBJ1-5; a possible D gene is TRBD1 (5 bases). The CDR3 contains 14 residues. The V and J ends lost 0 bases and 9 bases respectively, with 12 bases between them. Germline-derived CDR1 and CDR2 are MNHEY and SVGAGI. The CDR3 loop reads CASSYSKGRGPQHF. In DNA form, the CDR3 reads TGTGCCAGCAGTTACTCTAAGGGGAGAGGGCCCCAGCATTTT.

The chain has TRBV7-8 and TRBJ2-5; the D call may be TRBD1 or TRBD2 (5 bases each). Per the germline V gene, CDR1 is SGHVS and CDR2 is FQNEAQ. V lost 4 bases, J lost 1 base, and 13 bases lay in between. The CDR3 is 15 amino acids. The CDR3 loop reads CASSSSRGSQETQYF. The CDR3 bases are TGTGCCAGCAGCTCTAGTCGGGGCAGCCAAGAGACCCAGTACTTC.

The chain links TRBV30 to TRBJ2-7; D is undetermined. V gave up 4 bases and J gave up 2 bases, with 9 bases separating them. This CDR3 has 12 residues. Germline loops: CDR1 GTSNPN, CDR2 SVGIG (reference sequence). DNA for the CDR3: TGTGCCTGGATGGTCGGCCCCTACGAGCAGTACTTC. It yields the protein CAWMVGPYEQYF.

V gene TRBV7-2 combines with J gene TRBJ2-1; the match to TRBD2 covers 7 bases. Unmatched junction bases numbered 6, after V lost 6 bases and J lost 13 bases. Germline V gene sequence: CDR1 SGHTA, CDR2 FQGNSA. The CDR3 covers 11 residues. The DNA of the CDR3 is TGTGCCAGCAGGGAGGCGGGGGTACAGTTCTTC. This codes for CASREAGVQFF.

The rearrangement uses TRBV27 and TRBJ1-3; D remains unclear. Trimming took off 2 bases at V and 4 bases at J, with 9 bases between the two ends. CDR3 size: 14 residues. The germline V gene has CDR1 MNHEY and CDR2 SMNVEV (reference sequence). The CDR3 is CASSLLGRGNTIYF. CDR3 bases: TGTGCCAGCAGTTTACTCGGCCGCGGAAACACCATATATTTT.

The chain combines TRBV10-3 with TRBJ2-7; 7 nucleotides match TRBD1. CDR1 is ENHRY and CDR2 is SYGVKD in the germline V gene. The CDR3 runs to 12 residues. V gave up 10 bases and J gave up 4 bases; unmatched junction bases: 7. In DNA, the CDR3 is TGTGCCACGAGCGACAGGGAATACGAGCAGTACTTC. It specifies CATSDREYEQYF.

V and J are TRBV30 and TRBJ2-7; D not resolved. Germline V gives CDR1 GTSNPN, CDR2 SVGIG (reference sequence). CDR3 length: 13 residues. Trimming cost V 2 bases and J 3 bases, with 11 bases left between them. The CDR3 sequence is CAWSQHGRYEQYF. DNA of the CDR3: TGTGCCTGGAGTCAACACGGTCGCTACGAGCAGTACTTC.

V gene TRBV2 combines with J gene TRBJ1-2; D gene uncertain. Germline-derived CDR1 and CDR2 are SNHLY and FYNNEI. The CDR3 is 14 amino acids. Trimming stripped 2 bases from V and 8 bases from J, with 15 bases between. DNA for the CDR3: TGTGCCAGCAGTGAATTAAGTTTCAGTCCGGGCTACACCTTC. Translated: CASSELSFSPGYTF.

This chain connects TRBV7-3 to TRBJ2-1; 8 nucleotides line up with TRBD2. CDR3 size: 18 residues. CDR1 is SGHTA, CDR2 FQGTGA, per germline. With 5 bases clipped from V and 2 bases from J, the junction kept 14 bases outside the gene matches. This CDR3 is CASSPTRGSGNTYNEQFF. The CDR3 bases are TGTGCCAGCAGCCCAACTAGGGGTAGCGGGAATACCTACAATGAGCAGTTCTTC. Looking up the rest from reference TRBV7-3 and TRBJ2-1 gives the full variable domain: GAGVSQTPSNKVTEKGKYVELRCDPISGHTALYWYRQSLGQGPEFLIYFQGTGAADDSGLPNDRFFAVRPEGSVSTLKIQRTERGDSAVYLCASSPTRGSGNTYNEQFFGPGTRLTVL.

This clone has just one count. The rearrangement uses TRBV4-3 and TRBJ2-1, with 8 bases that match TRBD1. With 4 bases clipped from V and 13 bases from J, the junction kept 18 bases outside the gene matches. In germline, CDR1 is LGHNA, CDR2 YSLEER. This CDR3 spans 16 amino acids. The CDR3, as DNA: TGCGCCAGCAGCCTCGGACAGGGAATTTTGAATGGCGATCAGTTCTTC. It is translated as CASSLGQGILNGDQFF.

The chain carries TRBV30 and TRBJ2-2; the D is unclear. Germline loops: CDR1 GTSNPN, CDR2 SVGIG (reference sequence). The CDR3 loop spans 14 amino acids. With 1 base removed from V and 4 bases from J, the gap between germline ends came to 10 bases. The CDR3 region is CAWSGARFTGELFF. CDR3 nucleotide sequence: TGTGCCTGGAGTGGTGCCCGATTCACCGGGGAGCTGTTTTTT.

The CDR3: CASSQPWGDTEAFF. The CDR3 DNA reads as TGTGCCAGTAGCCAACCCTGGGGGGACACTGAAGCTTTCTTT. V and J are TRBV19 and TRBJ1-1, with D maybe TRBD1 (5 bases). The V gene's germline CDR1 is LNHDA and CDR2 SQIVND (reference sequence). The CDR3 runs to 14 residues. Trimming left V 6 bases short and J 3 bases short, with 14 bases between.

The chain couples TRBV7-3 to TRBJ2-1; 7 nucleotides line up with TRBD1. The germline CDR1 and CDR2 sequences are SGHTA and FQGTGA. The CDR3 is made up of 13 amino acids. The junction had 7 bases not matched to a gene; V was cut back by 4 bases and J by 10 bases. CDR3 nucleotide sequence: TGTGCCAGCAGCTCAACAGGGGTCAACGAGCAGTTCTTC. Translating gives CASSSTGVNEQFF.

The V and J genes are TRBV28 and TRBJ1-1; the match to TRBD1 covers 7 bases. J lost 9 bases, V lost 2 bases, and 6 bases had no gene match. The germline CDR1 and CDR2 sequences are MDHEN and SYDVKM. The CDR3 sequence is 13 residues long. The chain's CDR3 is CASSLGEGAKAFF. The CDR3 DNA follows: TGTGCCAGCAGTTTAGGTGAGGGGGCTAAAGCTTTCTTT. Using reference TRBV28 and TRBJ1-1 for the parts outside the CDR3, the full variable domain is DVKVTQSSRYLVKRTGEKVFLECVQDMDHENMFWYRQDPGLGLRLIYFSYDVKMKEKGDIPEGYSVSREKKERFSLILESASTNQTSMYLCASSLGEGAKAFFGQGTRLTVV.

This clone was detected once. The gene calls are TRBV10-3 and TRBJ1-5; TRBD1 matches at 9 bases. Per the germline V gene, CDR1 is ENHRY and CDR2 is SYGVKD. The CDR3 loop spans 13 amino acids. The ends lost 10 bases at V and 0 bases at J; junction bases unmatched: 1. The CDR3 is CATQGASNQPQHF. In DNA form, the CDR3 reads TGTGCCACACAGGGGGCTAGCAATCAGCCCCAGCATTTT.

The chain is built from TRBV4-3 and TRBJ2-3; D perhaps matches TRBD1 (5 bases). The CDR3 runs to 16 residues. V lost 0 bases and J lost 0, with 10 bases in between. Germline loops: CDR1 LGHNA, CDR2 YSLEER. The CDR3: CASSQDTGASTDTQYF. The DNA for the CDR3 is TGCGCCAGCAGCCAAGATACAGGCGCTAGCACAGATACGCAGTATTTT.

The chain employs TRBV7-9 and TRBJ2-7, with 7 bases aligning to TRBD2. Germline loops: CDR1 SEHNR, CDR2 FQNEAQ (reference sequence). This CDR3 spans 14 amino acids. Germline trimming cut 0 bases from V and 4 bases from J; bases unmatched to any gene: 3. CDR3 coding DNA: TGTGCCAGCAGCTTAGCGGGGAGGGGTTACGAGCAGTACTTC. The encoded protein is CASSLAGRGYEQYF.

V and J are TRBV18 and TRBJ2-3; no clear D gene. The CDR3 loop spans 12 amino acids. Deletions cut 0 bases from V and 7 bases from J, with 5 bases between. CDR1 KGHSH and CDR2 LQKENI come from the germline V gene. The CDR3 spells CASSPPGHTQYF. CDR3 nucleotide sequence: TGTGCCAGCTCACCACCGGGTCATACGCAGTATTTT.